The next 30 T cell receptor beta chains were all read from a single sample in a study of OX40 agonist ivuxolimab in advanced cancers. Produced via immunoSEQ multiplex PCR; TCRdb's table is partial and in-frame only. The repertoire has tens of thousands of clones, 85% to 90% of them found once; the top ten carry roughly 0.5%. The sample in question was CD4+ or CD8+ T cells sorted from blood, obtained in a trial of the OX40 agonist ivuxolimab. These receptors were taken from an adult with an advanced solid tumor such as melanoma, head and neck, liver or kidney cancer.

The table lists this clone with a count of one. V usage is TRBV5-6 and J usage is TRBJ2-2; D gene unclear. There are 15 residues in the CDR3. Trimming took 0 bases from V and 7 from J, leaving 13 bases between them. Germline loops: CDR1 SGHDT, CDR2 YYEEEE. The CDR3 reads CASSLASGKGGELFF. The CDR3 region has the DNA TGTGCCAGCAGCTTGGCCTCTGGAAAGGGCGGGGAGCTGTTTTTT.

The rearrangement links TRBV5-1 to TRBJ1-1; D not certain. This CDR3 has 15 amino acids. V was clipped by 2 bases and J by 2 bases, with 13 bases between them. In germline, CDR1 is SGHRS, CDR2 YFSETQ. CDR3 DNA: TGCGCCAGCAGCTTTACCGTATCAGGAAACACTGAAGCTTTCTTT. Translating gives CASSFTVSGNTEAFF. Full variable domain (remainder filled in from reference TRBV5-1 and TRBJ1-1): KAGVTQTPRYLIKTRGQQVTLSCSPISGHRSVSWYQQTPGQGLQFLFEYFSETQRNKGNFPGRFSGRQFSNSRSEMNVSTLELGDSALYLCASSFTVSGNTEAFFGQGTRLTVV.

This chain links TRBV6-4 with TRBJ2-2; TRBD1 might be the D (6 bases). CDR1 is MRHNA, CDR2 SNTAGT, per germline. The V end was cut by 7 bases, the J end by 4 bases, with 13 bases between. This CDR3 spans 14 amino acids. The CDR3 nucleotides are TGTGCCAGCACTCCAGGGGTGGGCACCGGGGAGCTGTTTTTT. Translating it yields CASTPGVGTGELFF.

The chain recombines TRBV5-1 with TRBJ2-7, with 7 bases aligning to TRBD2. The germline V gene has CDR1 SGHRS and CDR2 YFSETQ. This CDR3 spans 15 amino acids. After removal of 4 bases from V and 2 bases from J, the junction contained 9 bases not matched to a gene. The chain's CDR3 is CASSMTLAGAYEQYF. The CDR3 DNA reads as TGCGCCAGCAGCATGACATTAGCGGGTGCCTACGAGCAGTACTTC.

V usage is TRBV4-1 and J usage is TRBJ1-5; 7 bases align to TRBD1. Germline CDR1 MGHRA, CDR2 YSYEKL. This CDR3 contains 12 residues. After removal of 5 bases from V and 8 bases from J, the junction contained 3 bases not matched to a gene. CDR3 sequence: CASSMQGEPQHF. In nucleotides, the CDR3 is TGCGCCAGCAGCATGCAGGGGGAGCCCCAGCATTTT.

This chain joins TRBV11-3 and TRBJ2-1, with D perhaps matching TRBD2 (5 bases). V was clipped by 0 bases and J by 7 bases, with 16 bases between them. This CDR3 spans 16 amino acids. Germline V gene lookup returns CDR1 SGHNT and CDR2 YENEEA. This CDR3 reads CASSLDRTPRSNEQFF. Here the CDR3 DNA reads TGTGCCAGCAGCTTAGATAGGACTCCCCGAAGTAATGAGCAGTTCTTC.

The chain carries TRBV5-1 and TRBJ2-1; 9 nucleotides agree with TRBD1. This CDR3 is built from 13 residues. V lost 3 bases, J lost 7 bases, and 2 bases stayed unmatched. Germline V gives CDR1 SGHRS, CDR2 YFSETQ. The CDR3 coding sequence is TGCGCCAGCAGCTCGGGACAGGGTAATGAGCAGTTCTTC. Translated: CASSSGQGNEQFF.

CDR3 residues: CASSLAGTSGPESSYNEQFF. CDR3 bases: TGTGCCAGCAGCTTAGCCGGGACTAGCGGGCCTGAGAGCTCCTACAATGAGCAGTTCTTC. The chain is built from TRBV7-2 and TRBJ2-1, with TRBD2 identical over 12 bases. The CDR3 is made up of 20 amino acids. With 0 bases clipped from V and 0 bases from J, the junction kept 9 bases outside the gene matches. From germline, CDR1 is SGHTA and CDR2 FQGNSA.

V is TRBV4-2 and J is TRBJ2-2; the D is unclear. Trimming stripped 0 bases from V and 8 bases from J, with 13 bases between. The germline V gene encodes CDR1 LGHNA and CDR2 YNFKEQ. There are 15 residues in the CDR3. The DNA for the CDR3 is TGTGCCAGCAGCCAAGAACCCGTGGTAGGGGGGGAGCTGTTTTTT. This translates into CASSQEPVVGGELFF.

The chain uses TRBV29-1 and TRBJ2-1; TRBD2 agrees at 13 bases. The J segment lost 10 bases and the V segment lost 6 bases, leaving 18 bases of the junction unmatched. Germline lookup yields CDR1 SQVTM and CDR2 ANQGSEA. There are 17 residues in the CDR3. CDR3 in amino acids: CSVRELAGGPIGGEQFF. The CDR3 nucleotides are TGCAGCGTCCGGGAACTAGCGGGAGGGCCTATCGGAGGGGAGCAGTTCTTC.

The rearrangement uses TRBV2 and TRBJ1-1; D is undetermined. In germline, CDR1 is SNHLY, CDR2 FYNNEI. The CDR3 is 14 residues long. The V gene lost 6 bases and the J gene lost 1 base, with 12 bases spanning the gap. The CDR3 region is CASSIELSNTEAFF. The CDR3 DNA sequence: TGTGCCAGCAGCATAGAGCTATCGAACACTGAAGCTTTCTTT.

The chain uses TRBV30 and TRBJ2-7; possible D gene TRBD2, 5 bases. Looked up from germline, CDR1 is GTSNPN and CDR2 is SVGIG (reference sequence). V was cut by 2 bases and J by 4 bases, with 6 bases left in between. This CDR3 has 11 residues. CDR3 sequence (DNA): TGTGCCTGGAGTACGGGGTACGAGCAGTACTTC. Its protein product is CAWSTGYEQYF.

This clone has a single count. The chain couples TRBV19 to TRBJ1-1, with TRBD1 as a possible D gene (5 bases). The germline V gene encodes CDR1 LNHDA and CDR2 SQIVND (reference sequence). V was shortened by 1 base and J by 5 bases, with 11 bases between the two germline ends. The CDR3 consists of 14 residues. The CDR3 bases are TGTGCCAGTAGTATAGGGCCAGGGAGTACTGAAGCTTTCTTT. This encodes CASSIGPGSTEAFF.

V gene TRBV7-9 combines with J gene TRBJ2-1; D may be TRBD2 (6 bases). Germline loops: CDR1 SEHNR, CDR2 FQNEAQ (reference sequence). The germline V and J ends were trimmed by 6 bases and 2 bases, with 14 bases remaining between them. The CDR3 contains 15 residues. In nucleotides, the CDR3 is TGTGCCAGCAGACCCCGGGAGCTGACCTACAATGAGCAGTTCTTC. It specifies CASRPRELTYNEQFF.

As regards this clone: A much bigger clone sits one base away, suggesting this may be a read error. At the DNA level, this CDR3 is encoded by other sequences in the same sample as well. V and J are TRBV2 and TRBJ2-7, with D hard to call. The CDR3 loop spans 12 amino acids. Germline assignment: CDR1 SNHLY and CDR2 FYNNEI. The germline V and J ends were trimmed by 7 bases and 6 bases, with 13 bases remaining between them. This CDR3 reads CASNIIDGEQYF. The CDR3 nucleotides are TGTGCCAGCAATATAATTGACGGCGAGCAGTACTTC.

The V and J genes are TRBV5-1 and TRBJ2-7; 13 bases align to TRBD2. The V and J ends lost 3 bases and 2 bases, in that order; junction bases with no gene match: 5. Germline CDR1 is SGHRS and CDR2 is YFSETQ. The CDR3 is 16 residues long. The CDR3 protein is CASSWTGTSGTYEQYF. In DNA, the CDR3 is TGCGCCAGCAGCTGGACAGGGACTAGCGGGACCTACGAGCAGTACTTC.

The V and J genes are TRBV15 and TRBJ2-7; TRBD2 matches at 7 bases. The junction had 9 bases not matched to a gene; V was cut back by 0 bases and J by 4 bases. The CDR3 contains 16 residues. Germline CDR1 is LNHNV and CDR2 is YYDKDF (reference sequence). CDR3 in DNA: TGTGCCACCAGCAGAGATCTCCCGGGACTATCTTACGAGCAGTACTTC. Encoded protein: CATSRDLPGLSYEQYF. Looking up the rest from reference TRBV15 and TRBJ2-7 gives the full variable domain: DAMVIQNPRYQVTQFGKPVTLSCSQTLNHNVMYWYQQKSSQAPKLLFHYYDKDFNNEADTPDNFQSRRPNTSFCFLDIRSPGLGDTAMYLCATSRDLPGLSYEQYFGPGTRLTVT.

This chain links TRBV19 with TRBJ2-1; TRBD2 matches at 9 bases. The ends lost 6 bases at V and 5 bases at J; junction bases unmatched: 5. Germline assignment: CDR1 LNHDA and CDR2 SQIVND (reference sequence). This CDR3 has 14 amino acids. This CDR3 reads CASRILAGDNEQFF. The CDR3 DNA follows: TGTGCCAGTAGGATACTAGCGGGCGACAATGAGCAGTTCTTC.

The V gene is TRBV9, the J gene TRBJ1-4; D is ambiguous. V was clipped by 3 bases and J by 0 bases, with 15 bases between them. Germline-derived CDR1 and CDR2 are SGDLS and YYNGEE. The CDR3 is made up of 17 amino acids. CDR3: CASSELGEFATNEKLFF. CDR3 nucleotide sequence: TGTGCCAGCAGCGAGTTGGGCGAGTTTGCAACTAATGAAAAACTGTTTTTT. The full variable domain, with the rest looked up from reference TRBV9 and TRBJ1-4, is DSGVTQTPKHLITATGQRVTLRCSPRSGDLSVYWYQQSLDQGLQFLIQYYNGEERAKGNILERFSAQQFPDLHSELNLSSLELGDSALYFCASSELGEFATNEKLFFGSGTQLSVL.

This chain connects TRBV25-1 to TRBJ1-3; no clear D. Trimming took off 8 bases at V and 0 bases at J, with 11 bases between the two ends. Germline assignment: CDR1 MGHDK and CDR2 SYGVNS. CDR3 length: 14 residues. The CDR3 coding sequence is TGTGCCAGCTCTCGGGCCAGCTCTGGAAACACCATATATTTT. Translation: CASSRASSGNTIYF. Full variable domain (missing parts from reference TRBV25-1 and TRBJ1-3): EADIYQTPRYLVIGTGKKITLECSQTMGHDKMYWYQQDPGMELHLIHYSYGVNSTEKGDLSSESTVSRIRTEHFPLTLESARPSHTSQYLCASSRASSGNTIYFGEGSWLTVV.

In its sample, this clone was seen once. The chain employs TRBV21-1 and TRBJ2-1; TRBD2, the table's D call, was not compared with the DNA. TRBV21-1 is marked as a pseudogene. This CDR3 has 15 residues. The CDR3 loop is CASSLLAGGPGEQFF. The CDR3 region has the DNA TGTGCCAGCAGCCTACTCGCGGGAGGGCCGGGTGAGCAGTTCTTC.

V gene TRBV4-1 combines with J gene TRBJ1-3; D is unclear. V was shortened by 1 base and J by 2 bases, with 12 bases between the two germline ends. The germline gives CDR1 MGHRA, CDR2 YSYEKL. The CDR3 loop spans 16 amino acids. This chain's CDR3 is CASSQVDWGAGNTIYF. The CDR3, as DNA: TGCGCCAGCAGCCAAGTAGATTGGGGAGCTGGAAACACCATATATTTT.

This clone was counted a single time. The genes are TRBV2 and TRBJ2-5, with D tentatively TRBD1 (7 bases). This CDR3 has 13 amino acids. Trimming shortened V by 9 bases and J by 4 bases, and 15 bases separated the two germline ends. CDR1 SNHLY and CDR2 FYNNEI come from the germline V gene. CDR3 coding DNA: TGTGCCAGGGGGGGACAGCGTGGAGAGACCCAGTACTTC. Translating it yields CARGGQRGETQYF.

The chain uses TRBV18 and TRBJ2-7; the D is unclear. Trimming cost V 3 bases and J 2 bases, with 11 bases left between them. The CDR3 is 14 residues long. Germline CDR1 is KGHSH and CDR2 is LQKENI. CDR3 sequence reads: CASSPSSTAYEQYF. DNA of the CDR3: TGTGCCAGCTCACCGTCCAGCACCGCCTACGAGCAGTACTTC.

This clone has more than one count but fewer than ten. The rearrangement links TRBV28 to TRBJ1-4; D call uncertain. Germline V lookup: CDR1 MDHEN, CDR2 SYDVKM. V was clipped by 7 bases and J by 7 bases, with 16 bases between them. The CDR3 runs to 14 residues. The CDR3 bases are TGTGCCAGCACGCCTGTGGGGAATGGTGAAAAACTGTTTTTT. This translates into CASTPVGNGEKLFF.

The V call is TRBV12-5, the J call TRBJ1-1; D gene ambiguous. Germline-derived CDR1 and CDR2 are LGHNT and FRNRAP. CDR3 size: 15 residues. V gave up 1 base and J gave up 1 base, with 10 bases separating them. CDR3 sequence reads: CASGLAPRGNTEAFF. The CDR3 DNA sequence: TGTGCTAGTGGTTTGGCCCCTAGAGGGAACACTGAAGCTTTCTTT.

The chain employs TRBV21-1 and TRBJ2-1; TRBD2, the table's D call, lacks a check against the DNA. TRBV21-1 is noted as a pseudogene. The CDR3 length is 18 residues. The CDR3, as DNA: TGTGCCAGCAGCAAAAAAGGGGGTGGCGGGAGAAACTTGAATGAGCAGTTCTTC. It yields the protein CASSKKGGGGRNLNEQFF.

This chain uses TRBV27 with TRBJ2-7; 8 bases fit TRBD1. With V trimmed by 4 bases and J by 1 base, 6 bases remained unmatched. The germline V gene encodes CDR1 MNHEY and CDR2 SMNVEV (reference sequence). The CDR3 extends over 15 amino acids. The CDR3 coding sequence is TGTGCCAGCAGTTCCAGGACAGGGCGGTCCTACGAGCAGTACTTC. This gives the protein CASSSRTGRSYEQYF.

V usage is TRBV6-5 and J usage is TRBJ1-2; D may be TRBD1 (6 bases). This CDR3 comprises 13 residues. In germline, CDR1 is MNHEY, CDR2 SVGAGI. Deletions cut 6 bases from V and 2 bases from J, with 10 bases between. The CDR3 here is CASRGGLNYGYTF. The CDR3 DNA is TGTGCCAGCAGAGGGGGATTAAACTATGGCTACACCTTC.

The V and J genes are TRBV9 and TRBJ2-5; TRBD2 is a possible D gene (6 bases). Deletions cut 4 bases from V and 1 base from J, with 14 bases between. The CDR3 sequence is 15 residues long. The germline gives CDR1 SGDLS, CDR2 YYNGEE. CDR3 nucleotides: TGTGCCAGCAGCCTACGGAGGGGAGGCCAAGAGACCCAGTACTTC. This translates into CASSLRRGGQETQYF.